Listed below are T cell receptor beta chains from one sample, sequenced in a study of T cells expressing NK-cell markers. TCRdb reanalyzed the 5' RACE reads, giving one entry per CDR3 protein sequence and no DNA. In all, the sample yields around 100,000 distinct CDR3 sequences. The sequencing sample was made of blood T cells: a sorted CD56 or NKG2C T cell subset, CD4+ or CD8+ T cells, or bulk PBMC T cells (not recorded which). These receptors came from a woman aged 18 to 75 in good health. Each CDR3 is given with its conserved first and last residue. Where a row states a size, it is once, few, many or the class of an expanded clone; other rows omit it.

>NA|TRBJ2-1|TRBV29-1
CSAVGPAGGFDEQFF
>NA|TRBJ2-3|TRBV20-1
CSAAGESSPTDTQYF
>NA|TRBJ2-3|TRBV20-1
CSARGLSDTQYF
>NA|TRBJ2-1|TRBV6-2/TRBV6-3
CASSRVDNEQFF
>NA|TRBJ2-1|TRBV6-5
CASSLLAGGPGYNEQFF
>NA|TRBJ1-2|TRBV12-3/TRBV12-4
CASRSQDNPFFYYGYTF
>NA|TRBJ1-1|TRBV20-1
CSARYQGTEAFF
>NA|TRBJ2-1|TRBV20-1
CSARSGLAGGSEQFF
>NA|TRBJ2-7|TRBV20-1
CSAPEQAEQYF
>NA|TRBJ2-5|TRBV28
CASTTAFHGLGETQYF
>NA|TRBJ2-2|TRBV10-1
CASRMTANAGELFF
>NA|TRBJ2-2|TRBV7-9
CASSGRTVSLRELFF
>NA|TRBJ2-7|TRBV12-3/TRBV12-4
CASSLSVSSYEQYF
>NA|TRBJ2-3|TRBV20-1
CSATLTLAGADTQYF
>NA|TRBJ2-2|TRBV7-3
CASSSPPGGSNTGELFF
>NA|TRBJ1-6|TRBV7-9
CASSQVEGSPLHF
>NA|TRBJ2-5|TRBV12-3/TRBV12-4
CASSSLLFQETQYF
>NA|TRBJ2-2|TRBV7-6
CATERANTGELFF
>NA|TRBJ1-2|TRBV29-1
CSVPKEGLGYTF
>NA|TRBJ2-1|TRBV2
CATKTSGPSYNEQFF
>NA|TRBJ2-2|TRBV5-1
CASSYLVGLGDTGELFF
>NA|TRBJ2-6|TRBV7-8
CASSLFSGGLLSGANVLTF
>NA|TRBJ2-1|TRBV19
CASSPPDHFVAASSYNEQFF
>NA|TRBJ2-2|TRBV4-3
CASSQDRPSVSGELFF
>NA|TRBJ1-6|TRBV5-1
CASGTGDTYNSPLHF
>NA|TRBJ2-3|TRBV4-1
CASSQGPLADTQYF
>NA|TRBJ1-2|TRBV19
CASSHYDVDYGYTF
>medium-sized|TRBJ2-2|TRBV25-1
CASSEGAWDTGELFF
>NA|TRBJ1-6|TRBV5-1
CASSLEALSSYNSPLHF
>NA|TRBJ2-3|TRBV13
CAAGASTDTQYF
>NA|TRBJ2-6|TRBV29-1
CSVVFRENSGANVLTF
>NA|TRBJ2-5|TRBV3-1
CASSQDSNPGETQYF
>NA|TRBJ2-7|TRBV18
CASSPPLGAEEQYF
>NA|TRBJ2-1|TRBV7-3
CASSPGGSYNEQFF
>NA|TRBJ2-5|TRBV29-1
CSVAGSGPHQETQYF
>NA|TRBJ2-1|TRBV30
CAWSVGIGGGLFSNEQFF
>NA|TRBJ2-1|TRBV5-6
CASRMGGTYNEQFF
>NA|TRBJ2-5|TRBV4-3
CASSQDWDRGHFETQYF
>NA|TRBJ2-1|TRBV12-3/TRBV12-4
CASSPGESSYNEQFF
>NA|TRBJ2-5|TRBV29-1
CSSQDTPGETQYF
>NA|TRBJ2-7|TRBV10-2
CASIGGLYEQYF
>NA|TRBJ2-6|TRBV24-1
CAIHPGSGANVLTF
>NA|TRBJ1-2|TRBV20-1
CSASSGDSYGYTF
>NA|TRBJ2-1|TRBV20-1
CSARPIAGGPGGHINEQFF
>NA|TRBJ2-3|TRBV7-9
CASSLYGSSIADTQYF